The next 26 T cell receptor beta chains were all read from a single sample in a study of low-dose radiotherapy and immunotherapy resistance in tumors. Primers used for first-strand cDNA, a TRAV- and TRBV-specific set, covered both alpha and beta chains. Using a constant-region primer together with a V-primer adapter, TCRs were subjected to about 18 PCR cycles of amplification. From the reads, TCRdb called clonotypes with MiXCR, one entry per CDR3 protein. Of over 14,000 distinct CDR3 sequences listed, under 60% are singletons. The receptors shown here come from a human donor with advanced metastatic prostate, ovarian, gallbladder or colorectal cancer (not recorded which). This table probably holds off-target reads from a library built for another chain.

This clonotype was detected only a few times. This chain connects TRBV29-1 to TRBJ2-7; the D is unclear. Per the germline V gene, CDR1 is SQVTM and CDR2 is ANQGSEA. The CDR3 has 10 residues. The germline V and J ends were trimmed by 3 bases and 7 bases, with 7 bases remaining between them. The CDR3 DNA sequence: TGCAGCGTTGAGTGGGATGAGCAGTACTTC. It is translated as CSVEWDEQYF.

V and J are TRBV2 and TRBJ2-2; D is possibly TRBD1 or TRBD2 (5 bases each). V was pared by 6 bases and J by 6 bases, with 14 bases between. From germline, CDR1 is SNHLY and CDR2 FYNNEI. The length of the CDR3 is 14 residues. This CDR3 reads CASRQERDAGELFF. The CDR3 DNA sequence: TGTGCCAGCAGGCAAGAAAGGGACGCCGGGGAGCTGTTTTTT.

The chain uses TRBV20-1 and TRBJ2-3; tentatively, D is TRBD2 (6 bases). Looked up from germline, CDR1 is DFQATT and CDR2 is SNEGSKA (reference sequence). The CDR3 runs to 13 residues. V was trimmed by 3 bases and J by 1 base, leaving 8 bases between them. CDR3 amino acids: CSASSGGTDTQYF. The CDR3 DNA sequence: TGCAGTGCTAGTTCGGGGGGCACAGATACGCAGTATTTT.

This clonotype was seen a handful of times. CDR3 region: CASSFTTGLNIQYF. CDR3 DNA: TGTGCCAGCAGCTTCACTACAGGGCTTAACATTCAGTACTTC. This sequence joins TRBV5-4 and TRBJ2-4, with TRBD1 as a possible D gene (6 bases). CDR1 and CDR2 from the germline V gene are SGHNT and YYREEE (reference sequence). Trimming left V 2 bases short and J 7 bases short, with 13 bases between. This CDR3 is 14 amino acids long.

The genes are TRBV6-2 or TRBV6-3 and TRBJ1-2; D gene unclear. Trimming removed 5 bases from V and 0 bases from J, with 16 bases in between. The CDR3 totals 16 residues. The germline CDR1 and CDR2 sequences are MNHEY and SVGEGT. The CDR3 bases are TGTGCCAGCAGTGAAGTGGTAACGTTCGCTAACTATGGCTACACCTTC. Protein sequence: CASSEVVTFANYGYTF.

The table lists this clonotype with a few counts. The V and J genes are TRBV12-3 or TRBV12-4 and TRBJ2-1; D is possibly TRBD1 (5 bases). The CDR3 length is 15 residues. Trimming took 1 base from V and 6 from J, leaving 13 bases between them. CDR3: CASSLGQGVPNEQFF. For the CDR3, the DNA is TGTGCCAGCAGTTTAGGGCAGGGTGTTCCCAATGAGCAGTTCTTC.

The chain has TRBV7-9 and TRBJ2-2; no clear D gene. This CDR3 is 16 amino acids long. V lost 2 bases, J lost 0 bases, and 10 bases lay in between. CDR1 is SEHNR and CDR2 is FQNEAQ in the germline V gene (reference sequence). CDR3 protein: CASSLLASSNTGELFF. CDR3 in DNA: TGTGCCAGCAGCTTACTCGCCAGCTCGAACACCGGGGAGCTGTTTTTT.

V is TRBV5-1 and J is TRBJ2-3; D might be TRBD2 (6 bases). Germline lookup yields CDR1 SGHRS and CDR2 YFSETQ. Trimming took 7 bases from V and 1 from J, leaving 13 bases between them. CDR3 length: 14 residues. The CDR3 DNA reads as TGCGCCAGCTCGCGGGGAGAGGGCACAGATACGCAGTATTTT. As protein: CASSRGEGTDTQYF.

This clonotype was observed once. The genes are TRBV7-9 and TRBJ2-5; D is tentatively TRBD1 or TRBD2 (5 bases each). The germline V and J ends were trimmed by 5 bases and 4 bases, with 17 bases remaining between them. Germline CDR1 reads SEHNR; CDR2 reads FQNEAQ (reference sequence). CDR3 length: 15 residues. Here the CDR3 reads CASSPSRGVGETQYF. CDR3 sequence (DNA): TGTGCCAGCAGCCCCTCGAGGGGAGTAGGAGAGACCCAGTACTTC.

The chain carries TRBV28 and TRBJ1-2; D uncertain. Germline V gene sequence: CDR1 MDHEN, CDR2 SYDVKM. Deletions cut 11 bases from V and 0 bases from J, with 10 bases between. This CDR3 has 12 amino acids. This CDR3 reads CAEQRANYGYTF. CDR3 bases: TGTGCCGAACAGAGGGCTAACTATGGCTACACCTTC.

The V call is TRBV14, the J call TRBJ2-1; no clear D gene. Germline CDR1 reads SGHDN; CDR2 reads FVKESK. V lost 4 bases and J 8 bases, leaving 6 bases between the germline ends. The CDR3 covers 11 residues. CDR3 coding DNA: TGTGCCAGCAGCCTTAGCCATGAGCAGTTCTTC. The encoded protein is CASSLSHEQFF.

V is TRBV29-1 and J is TRBJ2-2; the match to TRBD1 covers 7 bases. This CDR3 has 16 amino acids. Germline CDR1 is SQVTM and CDR2 is ANQGSEA. The junction had 9 bases not matched to a gene; V was cut back by 0 bases and J by 5 bases. This chain's CDR3 is CSVEDPRQGTTGELFF. The DNA of the CDR3 is TGCAGCGTTGAAGATCCGAGACAGGGAACAACCGGGGAGCTGTTTTTT.

The chain combines TRBV9 with TRBJ2-3; 8 positions match TRBD2. With V trimmed by 4 bases and J by 2 bases, 6 bases remained unmatched. From germline, CDR1 is SGDLS and CDR2 YYNGEE. The CDR3 extends over 15 amino acids. CDR3 sequence reads: CASSIKAGDTDTQYF. The CDR3 region has the DNA TGTGCCAGCAGCATCAAAGCGGGGGACACAGATACGCAGTATTTT.

The V gene is TRBV28, the J gene TRBJ2-5; D remains ambiguous. This CDR3 has 15 residues. The germline gives CDR1 MDHEN, CDR2 SYDVKM. V was clipped by 5 bases and J by 3 bases, with 16 bases between them. CDR3 nucleotides: TGTGCCAGCAGTCTAACCGGGCTCGGAAAAGAGACCCAGTACTTC. Its translation is CASSLTGLGKETQYF.

The chain couples TRBV20-1 to TRBJ2-2, with TRBD2 as a possible D gene (5 bases). CDR1 is DFQATT and CDR2 is SNEGSKA in the germline V gene (reference sequence). There are 15 residues in the CDR3. The V and J ends lost 0 bases and 6 bases respectively, with 14 bases between them. The CDR3 region is CSARESLGSAGELFF. The DNA of the CDR3 is TGCAGTGCTAGAGAATCTTTAGGTAGCGCCGGGGAGCTGTTTTTT.

This chain uses TRBV6-5 with TRBJ2-1; TRBD1 or TRBD2 may be the D gene (6 bases each). The CDR3 is 17 amino acids. Germline CDR1 is MNHEY and CDR2 is SVGAGI. V dropped 4 bases and J dropped 8 bases, with 24 bases sitting between them. The CDR3 protein is CASSWRRDTSTPHEQFF. CDR3 DNA sequence: TGTGCCAGCAGTTGGAGGCGGGACACTTCCACCCCGCATGAGCAGTTCTTC.

This clonotype was counted once. The chain couples TRBV5-1 to TRBJ2-7; 7 bases are a match to TRBD1. The CDR3 runs 15 residues. Per germline, CDR1 SGHRS and CDR2 YFSETQ. Germline trimming cut 4 bases from V and 1 base from J; bases unmatched to any gene: 8. The CDR3 reads CASSDVGQKSYEQYF. For the CDR3, the DNA is TGCGCCAGCAGCGACGTGGGACAGAAATCCTACGAGCAGTACTTC.

This chain connects TRBV7-2 to TRBJ1-1, with no clear D. Germline CDR1 SGHTA, CDR2 FQGNSA. V lost 8 bases to trimming and J lost 6 bases, with 4 bases between them. The CDR3 runs to 9 residues. The CDR3 DNA reads as TGTGCCAGCGGAGCTGAAGCTTTCTTT. As protein: CASGAEAFF.

The chain links TRBV7-2 to TRBJ1-2; possibly TRBD1 for D (6 bases). This CDR3 spans 14 amino acids. Germline V CDR1 and CDR2: SGHTA, FQGNSA. The V and J ends lost 3 bases and 2 bases respectively, with 10 bases between them. The CDR3 DNA reads as TGTGCCAGCAGCTTCATACAGGGAAACTATGGCTACACCTTC. Translated: CASSFIQGNYGYTF.

This clonotype was observed a few times. This rearrangement joins TRBV7-2 to TRBJ2-4; tentatively, D is TRBD2 (6 bases). Germline lookup yields CDR1 SGHTA and CDR2 FQGNSA. The germline V and J ends were trimmed by 2 bases and 0 bases, with 11 bases remaining between them. The CDR3 is made up of 16 amino acids. CDR3 sequence (DNA): TGTGCCAGCAGCTTACGAGCGGGCAGAGCCAAAAACATTCAGTACTTC. Translated, it gives CASSLRAGRAKNIQYF.

The chain couples TRBV5-1 to TRBJ2-2; D perhaps matches TRBD1 (5 bases). CDR3 length: 15 amino acids. With 4 bases removed from V and 1 base from J, the gap between germline ends came to 11 bases. Per germline, CDR1 SGHRS and CDR2 YFSETQ. Written as DNA, the CDR3 is TGCGCCAGCAGCCAAACTGGACAGAACACCGGGGAGCTGTTTTTT. It is translated as CASSQTGQNTGELFF.

The chain combines TRBV2 with TRBJ2-2, with a tentative D call TRBD2 (5 bases). CDR3 length: 14 amino acids. The V end was cut by 7 bases, the J end by 3 bases, with 12 bases between. Looked up from germline, CDR1 is SNHLY and CDR2 is FYNNEI. CDR3 amino acids: CASTSRADTGELFF. DNA for the CDR3: TGTGCCAGCACGTCGAGGGCCGACACCGGGGAGCTGTTTTTT.

The chain couples TRBV7-9 to TRBJ1-6; a possible D gene is TRBD1 (5 bases). This CDR3 is 13 amino acids long. Looked up from germline, CDR1 is SEHNR and CDR2 is FQNEAQ (reference sequence). V shed 5 bases and J shed 9 bases, with 11 bases lying between them. The CDR3, as DNA: TGTGCCAGCAGCGTAGGGACTTCTTCACCCCTCCACTTT. Translation: CASSVGTSSPLHF.

The sample holds a few counts of this clonotype. The chain couples TRBV5-5 to TRBJ2-3; possible D gene TRBD2, 6 bases. The ends were cut back, 4 bases at V and 2 bases at J, with 17 bases in the middle. This CDR3 has 16 residues. Germline CDR1 is SGHKS and CDR2 is YYEKEE (reference sequence). CDR3 in DNA: TGTGCCAGCAGCCTGGGGAGTAGCGGAGACACAGATACGCAGTATTTT. Translation: CASSLGSSGDTDTQYF.

This clonotype came up a few times. The gene calls are TRBV4-2 and TRBJ2-7, with TRBD1 matching 7 bases. Germline CDR1 reads LGHNA; CDR2 reads YNFKEQ. This CDR3 comprises 13 residues. With 1 base clipped from V and 3 bases from J, the junction kept 0 bases outside the gene matches. The CDR3 region is CASSQGTGYEQYF. CDR3 sequence (DNA): TGTGCCAGCAGCCAAGGGACAGGCTACGAGCAGTACTTC.

V usage is TRBV19 and J usage is TRBJ1-5, with unresolved D. This CDR3 contains 13 residues. Germline CDR1 is LNHDA and CDR2 is SQIVND (reference sequence). With 8 bases removed from V and 7 bases from J, the gap between germline ends came to 15 bases. CDR3 nucleotides: TGTGCCAGTCGGAGGGAGGGCCCGCAGCCCCAGCATTTT. As protein: CASRREGPQPQHF.